The entry below gives a single T cell receptor beta chain sequence along with its context. The record originates from a study of blood T cell repertoires in COVID-19. Study-level background: The samples span acute and convalescent COVID-19 from the United States, Italy and Spain.

Assay: immunoSEQ multiplex PCR; the TCRdb copy retains only in-frame clones and omits some. The sample includes about 17,000 clones, approximately 80% seen only once; the top ten take about a quarter. Germline CDR1 MDHEN, CDR2 SYDVKM. This CDR3 spans 15 amino acids. Trimming removed 6 bases at V and 9 bases at J, with 20 bases between. This clonotype was sampled from a woman in her 70s with active COVID-19. V usage is TRBV28 and J usage is TRBJ1-4; no reliable D call. The sample was peripheral blood. The CDR3 coding sequence is TGTGCCAGCAGCCGTGGCCGGAGTGGCGAGAAAAAACTGTTTTTT. This translates into CASSRGRSGEKKLFF.